This TCR beta chain was captured by sequencing in a study of CD8+ T cells in alopecia areata. In each case, RNA was isolated and then reverse transcribed into cDNA as the sequencing template. The table came from immunoSEQ multiplex PCR; TCRdb's copy has only in-frame clones and leaves some out. The table shows around 140,000 clones, with roughly half occurring only once. As concerns this clone: The target antigen is unknown.

The V end lost 0 bases, the J end lost 11 bases, and 17 bases lay between the germline ends. Germline-derived CDR1 and CDR2 are GTSNPN and SVGIG (reference sequence). The CDR3 has 14 amino acids. Notes on the study in general: Scalp lesions, especially in alopecia totalis/universalis, had higher clonality than normal scalp.

The sequence was collected from a human donor with alopecia areata. The V call is TRBV30, the J call TRBJ1-3; perhaps TRBD1 as D (5 bases). The sequences come from CD4+ T cells sorted from blood, collected at week 0. In nucleotides, the CDR3 is TGTGCCTGGAGTGTGGAAATTAGGTGGGGGGCCATATATTTT. This sequence encodes CAWSVEIRWGAIYF.